This record concerns one TCR beta chain sequence. The data were taken from a study of blood T cell repertoires in COVID-19. The wider study: Sites across the United States, Italy and Spain contributed samples from acute and convalescent COVID-19. The cDNA or gDNA used as material had been derived from T cells, B-cell-depleted T cells, or PBMCs.

Trimming took 2 bases from V and 5 from J; bases not matched to a gene: 6. The germline gives CDR1 MNHEY, CDR2 SVGEGT. The CDR3 is made up of 15 amino acids. Methods used by the authors: Scientists estimated how many nucleated cells there were by amplifying reference gene primers. TCRdb's table, derived via immunoSEQ multiplex PCR, lists solely in-frame clones and lacks some. V, J and clone size were drawn from that table, and D and trimming were deduced from the DNA. This sample carries roughly 49,000 clones, 83% of them seen once, and the ten largest clones take 16%. The clonotype originates from a man aged 35 to 55 with acute or convalescent COVID-19. Sequenced: peripheral blood. The chain employs TRBV6-2 or TRBV6-3 and TRBJ2-5; 9 bases agree with TRBD2. The CDR3 nucleotides read TGTGCCAGCAGTTACGCGGGGGGGGGTTTGGAGACCCAGTACTTC. It encodes CASSYAGGGLETQYF.